Following are 15 T cell receptor beta chains from one sample sequenced in a study of human CD8 memory T cell subsets. It was UMI-labeled 5' RACE by which the TCR beta libraries were made. From its re-call of the 5' RACE reads, TCRdb lists each CDR3 protein once, without DNA. The sample has about 7,400 distinct CDR3 sequences, and its top ten clones hold over 20%. The sequencing sample was made of CD8+ T cells from PBMCs. Receptors originate from a human donor in good health.

This sequence joins TRBV28 and TRBJ2-1; with no DNA, the TCRdb D assignment of TRBD2 cannot be verified. This CDR3 is built from 13 residues. Germline CDR1 and CDR2: MDHEN and SYDVKM. CDR3 residues: CASSRGGYNEQFF.

The V and J genes are TRBV2 and TRBJ2-3; no DNA is available, so the TRBD1 call from TCRdb remains unchecked. This CDR3 has 13 amino acids. Germline V gene lookup returns CDR1 SNHLY and CDR2 FYNNEI. CDR3 region: CASRPGDTDTQYF. Combining the CDR3 with reference TRBV2 and TRBJ2-3 gives the whole variable domain EPEVTQTPSHQVTQMGQEVILRCVPISNHLYFYWYRQILGQKVEFLVSFYNNEISEKSEIFDDQFSVERPDGSNFTLKIRSTKLEDSAMYFCASRPGDTDTQYFGPGTRLTVL.

This clonotype is classed as medium-sized by frequency. This chain connects TRBV4-1 to TRBJ1-2; TCRdb's D call of TRBD1 is untestable without DNA. The length of the CDR3 is 13 residues. Germline CDR1 reads MGHRA; CDR2 reads YSYEKL. The CDR3 region is CASSHTGGGGYTF.

The chain employs TRBV20-1 and TRBJ2-7; TCRdb calls TRBD1, which cannot be checked without DNA. Germline lookup yields CDR1 DFQATT and CDR2 SNEGSKA (reference sequence). This CDR3 is built from 11 residues. The CDR3 here is CSALQGYEQYF.

This chain uses TRBV28 with TRBJ2-3; the D call of TRBD1 rests on TCRdb alone, since no DNA is present to check it. The CDR3 totals 16 residues. Looked up from germline, CDR1 is MDHEN and CDR2 is SYDVKM. The CDR3 spells CASSSLGQGETDTQYF.

The chain has TRBV15 and TRBJ2-2; the D gene TCRdb calls, TRBD1, cannot be checked with no DNA. There are 16 residues in the CDR3. Per the germline V gene, CDR1 is LNHNV and CDR2 is YYDKDF (reference sequence). CDR3 amino acids: CATSREQGASTGELFF.

This chain connects TRBV2 to TRBJ2-2; the TCRdb D gene call, TRBD1, has no DNA to confirm it. The CDR3 covers 16 residues. Germline V lookup: CDR1 SNHLY, CDR2 FYNNEI. CDR3 in amino acids: CASSDVEGAVTGELFF.

The J gene is TRBJ2-7, the V gene TRBV13; the D gene TCRdb calls, TRBD1, cannot be checked with no DNA. Germline CDR1 is PRHDT and CDR2 is FYEKMQ (reference sequence). The CDR3 is made up of 16 amino acids. The CDR3: CASSLALGQMENEQYF.

Measured by frequency, this clonotype is medium-sized (0.01 to 0.1%). The rearrangement links TRBV5-1 to TRBJ2-3. The germline V gene encodes CDR1 SGHRS and CDR2 YFSETQ. This CDR3 has 13 amino acids. CDR3: CASRVDDTDTQYF.

The chain links TRBV5-1 to TRBJ2-1; the D call from TCRdb, TRBD1, cannot be confirmed without DNA. The CDR3 consists of 13 residues. Per germline, CDR1 SGHRS and CDR2 YFSETQ. CDR3 loop: CASSFGKSYEQFF.

The V gene is TRBV7-6, the J gene TRBJ1-1. Looked up from germline, CDR1 is SGHVS and CDR2 is FNYEAQ. The CDR3 sequence is 15 residues long. The CDR3 loop is CASSLVAEGGTEAFF. Looking up the rest from reference TRBV7-6 and TRBJ1-1 gives the full variable domain: GAGVSQSPRYKVTKRGQDVALRCDPISGHVSLYWYRQALGQGPEFLTYFNYEAQQDKSGLPNDRFSAERPEGSISTLTIQRTEQRDSAMYRCASSLVAEGGTEAFFGQGTRLTVV.

The chain recombines TRBV28 with TRBJ1-5. The CDR3 has 14 amino acids. The germline CDR1 and CDR2 sequences are MDHEN and SYDVKM. The CDR3: CASSLMKLNQPQHF.

The chain is built from TRBV6-5 and TRBJ2-3. This CDR3 spans 15 amino acids. Germline V gene sequence: CDR1 MNHEY, CDR2 SVGAGI. CDR3 region: CASSSSRGLTDTQYF.

The CDR3 here is CATEFGTGYHEQYF. V gene TRBV28 combines with J gene TRBJ2-7; TCRdb indicates TRBD1, and absent DNA this call remains unverified. The CDR3 has 14 residues. The germline V gene has CDR1 MDHEN and CDR2 SYDVKM.

The genes are TRBV28 and TRBJ2-2; TCRdb indicates TRBD2, and absent DNA this call remains unverified. This CDR3 spans 20 amino acids. The germline gives CDR1 MDHEN, CDR2 SYDVKM. The CDR3 is CASSLSWTSGAHESTGELFF.